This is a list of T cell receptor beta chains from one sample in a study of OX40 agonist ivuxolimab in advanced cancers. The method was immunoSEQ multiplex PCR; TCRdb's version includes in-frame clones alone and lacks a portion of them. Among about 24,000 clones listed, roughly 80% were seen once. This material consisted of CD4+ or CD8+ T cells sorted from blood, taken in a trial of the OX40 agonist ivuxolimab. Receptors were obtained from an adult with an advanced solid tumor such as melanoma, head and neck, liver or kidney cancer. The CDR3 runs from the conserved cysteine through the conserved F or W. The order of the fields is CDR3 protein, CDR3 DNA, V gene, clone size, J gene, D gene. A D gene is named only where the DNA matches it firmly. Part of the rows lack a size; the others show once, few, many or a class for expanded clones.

CAWSLSGNTIYF TGTGCCTGGAGCTTGTCTGGAAACACCATATATTTT TRBV30 few TRBJ1-3 NA
CASTDAKGAVEETQYF TGTGCCAGTACCGATGCGAAAGGGGCGGTCGAAGAGACCCAGTACTTC TRBV19 NA TRBJ2-5 NA
CASSLVMWATF TGTGCCAGCAGCTTAGTAATGTGGGCCACCTTC TRBV13 NA TRBJ1-2 NA
CAWSDDGGSNQPQHF TGTGCCTGGAGTGACGACGGGGGTAGCAATCAGCCCCAGCATTTT TRBV30 NA TRBJ1-5 NA
CASRYEGSNEKLFF TGCGCCAGCAGATACGAGGGATCTAATGAAAAACTGTTTTTT TRBV4-1 few TRBJ1-4 NA
CASSPKGQGAGNEQFF TGCGCCAGCAGCCCTAAGGGACAGGGTGCGGGCAATGAGCAGTTCTTC TRBV4-1 NA TRBJ2-1 TRBD1
CSVDSGNTEAFF TGCAGCGTTGATTCGGGGAACACTGAAGCTTTCTTT TRBV29-1 NA TRBJ1-1 NA
CASSRWTSGVSSYNEQFF TGTGCCAGCAGTCGCTGGACTAGCGGGGTAAGCTCCTACAATGAGCAGTTCTTC TRBV6-7 NA TRBJ2-1 TRBD2
CASSQPKSSYEQYF TGCGCCAGCAGCCAACCAAAGAGCTCCTACGAGCAGTACTTC TRBV4-1 NA TRBJ2-7 NA
CASSSTGTGGGNNIQYF TGTGCCAGCAGCTCCACCGGGACAGGGGGCGGGAATAACATTCAGTACTTC TRBV7-8 NA TRBJ2-4 TRBD1
CASSESKTDSQETQYF TGCGCCAGCAGTGAGTCGAAGACAGACTCCCAAGAGACCCAGTACTTC TRBV10-1 NA TRBJ2-5 NA
CAWSGGRGRGYTF TGTGCCTGGAGTGGAGGTAGGGGCAGAGGCTACACCTTC TRBV30 medium-sized TRBJ1-2 NA
CASSPPAGNHGYTF TGTGCCAGCTCACCACCGGCCGGGAACCATGGCTACACCTTC TRBV18 NA TRBJ1-2 NA
CASSVGGMSNEQFF TGCGCCAGCTCCGTAGGGGGGATGAGCAATGAGCAGTTCTTC TRBV5-1 once TRBJ2-1 NA
CASSSRDLNNEQFF TGTGCCAGCAGTTCCCGGGACCTTAACAATGAGCAGTTCTTC TRBV6-5 NA TRBJ2-1 NA
CSVGLAGPTDTQYF TGCAGCGTGGGCCTAGCGGGCCCCACAGATACGCAGTATTTT TRBV29-1 NA TRBJ2-3 TRBD2
CASSQSFRISYEQYF TGCGCCAGCAGTCAATCGTTCAGGATCTCCTACGAGCAGTACTTC TRBV23-1 NA TRBJ2-7 NA
CASSRDRVVDTQYF TGCGCCAGCAGCCGGGACAGGGTGGTTGATACGCAGTATTTT TRBV5-1 NA TRBJ2-3 TRBD1
CASSYSGGSEKLFF TGTGCCAGCAGTTACTCAGGGGGCAGTGAAAAACTGTTTTTT TRBV6-5 NA TRBJ1-4 TRBD1
CASSVVGTEAFF TGTGCCAGCAGCGTGGTGGGCACTGAAGCTTTCTTT TRBV9 few TRBJ1-1 NA
CASSLGMGRMNTEAFF TGCGCCAGCAGCTTGGGTATGGGGCGGATGAACACTGAAGCTTTCTTT TRBV5-1 NA TRBJ1-1 NA
CASSLGNSGANVLTF TGTGCCAGCAGCTTAGGCAACTCTGGGGCCAACGTCCTGACTTTC TRBV11-3 NA TRBJ2-6 NA
CASSLAEGQPQHF TGTGCCAGCAGCTTAGCCGAGGGCCAGCCCCAGCATTTT TRBV7-9 few TRBJ1-5 NA
CASKPPGTSGNTIYF TGTGCCAGCAAACCTCCAGGGACCTCTGGAAACACCATATATTTT TRBV2 NA TRBJ1-3 NA
CASSIRDRVYEQYF TGTGCCAGCAGCATACGGGACAGGGTCTACGAGCAGTACTTC TRBV5-8 NA TRBJ2-7 TRBD1
CAWLQANTEAFF TGTGCCTGGCTACAGGCGAACACTGAAGCTTTCTTT TRBV30 NA TRBJ1-1 NA
CASSQGRQALFSYEQYF TGCGCCAGCAGCCAAGGGAGGCAGGCCCTCTTCTCCTACGAGCAGTACTTC TRBV4-1 NA TRBJ2-7 NA
CASRGGADNEQFF TGTGCCAGCAGGGGGGGCGCTGACAATGAGCAGTTCTTC TRBV7-8 NA TRBJ2-1 NA
CASSRRTGEGEKLFF TGCGCCAGCAGCCGGCGGACAGGGGAAGGTGAAAAACTGTTTTTT TRBV5-1 NA TRBJ1-4 TRBD1
CASSGGFDGYTF TGTGCCAGCAGTGGAGGGTTTGATGGCTACACCTTC TRBV2 NA TRBJ1-2 NA
CASSPRVRETQYF TGCGCCAGCAGCCCCAGGGTGCGAGAGACCCAGTACTTC TRBV5-1 NA TRBJ2-5 NA
CASSPGGGYNEQFF TGTGCCAGCAGTCCCGGGGGTGGCTACAATGAGCAGTTCTTC TRBV6-6 once TRBJ2-1 NA
CASSVGRGNQPQHF TGTGCCAGCAGCGTTGGCAGGGGCAATCAGCCCCAGCATTTT TRBV9 few TRBJ1-5 NA
CASSWGRNSPLHF TGTGCCAGCAGCTGGGGACGAAATTCACCCCTCCACTTT TRBV7-8 NA TRBJ1-6 NA
CASPRGPTSYEQYF TGTGCCAGCCCCCGGGGTCCCACATCCTACGAGCAGTACTTC TRBV2 NA TRBJ2-7 NA
CASSEVRRGSLPPNYGYTF TGTGCCAGCAGTGAAGTACGACGCGGCAGCCTACCCCCTAACTATGGCTACACCTTC TRBV6-1 NA TRBJ1-2 NA
CASSTTGGEVEKLFF TGTGCCAGTAGTACAACAGGGGGCGAGGTTGAAAAACTGTTTTTT TRBV19 NA TRBJ1-4 TRBD1
CASSNPGQQETQYF TGTGCCAGCAGCAACCCGGGACAGCAAGAGACCCAGTACTTC TRBV14 NA TRBJ2-5 TRBD1
CASSYGQGAYEQYF TGTGCCAGCAGTTACGGGCAGGGTGCCTACGAGCAGTACTTC TRBV6-5 NA TRBJ2-7 NA
CASSPEGLAIHEQFF TGTGCCAGCAGCCCCGAAGGCCTAGCTATCCATGAGCAGTTCTTC TRBV6-1 NA TRBJ2-1 NA
CASSGAAGNTIYF TGTGCCAGCAGTGGGGCAGCTGGAAACACCATATATTTT TRBV6-1 NA TRBJ1-3 NA
CASSPSYEQYF TGTGCCAGCAGCCCGTCCTACGAGCAGTACTTC TRBV7-2 NA TRBJ2-7 NA
CASSVGGVFPSSGNTIYF TGTGCCAGCAGCGTCGGCGGGGTCTTCCCGAGCTCTGGAAACACCATATATTTT TRBV9 NA TRBJ1-3 NA
CASSSGTGDYLSGNTIYF TGTGCCAGCAGCTCCGGGACAGGGGACTATCTCTCTGGAAACACCATATATTTT TRBV5-6 once TRBJ1-3 TRBD1
CASSSTGARGSLHF TGTGCCAGCAGCTCAACAGGGGCCCGGGGCTCCCTCCACTTT TRBV7-9 once TRBJ1-6 TRBD1
CASSGHGGRQETQYF TGTGCCAGCAGCGGACACGGCGGGAGGCAAGAGACCCAGTACTTC TRBV9 NA TRBJ2-5 TRBD2
CASSYRTTRGEKLFF TGTGCCAGCAGCTATCGGACCACCAGGGGCGAAAAACTGTTTTTT TRBV5-6 NA TRBJ1-4 NA
CASSQVFGAGDEQFF TGTGCCAGCAGCCAAGTATTTGGTGCAGGGGATGAGCAGTTCTTC TRBV14 NA TRBJ2-1 NA
CAWSTTGESFF TGTGCCTGGAGCACCACAGGGGAATCTTTCTTT TRBV30 NA TRBJ1-1 TRBD1
CAWRLQGGTEAFF TGTGCCTGGAGACTACAGGGGGGCACTGAAGCTTTCTTT TRBV30 NA TRBJ1-1 TRBD1
CASSPEVGGYTF TGTGCCAGCAGCCCCGAGGTGGGCGGCTACACCTTC TRBV11-2 NA TRBJ1-2 NA
CASSQRWRERADTQYF TGCGCCAGCAGCCAAAGGTGGCGGGAGAGGGCAGATACGCAGTATTTT TRBV4-1 NA TRBJ2-3 TRBD2
CASSQALALSGGEQYF TGCGCCAGCAGCCAGGCCCTTGCCCTTAGCGGGGGCGAGCAGTACTTC TRBV4-1 few TRBJ2-7 TRBD2
CASSQATSGGGEQFF TGTGCCAGCAGCCAAGCAACTAGCGGGGGGGGTGAGCAGTTCTTC TRBV4-2 NA TRBJ2-1 TRBD2
CASSLTGTGVLGTQYF TGTGCCAGCAGCTTAACCGGGACAGGGGTTTTAGGGACCCAGTACTTC TRBV11-2 NA TRBJ2-5 TRBD1
CASSPWGAGETQYF TGTGCCAGCTCACCATGGGGGGCCGGGGAGACCCAGTACTTC TRBV18 NA TRBJ2-5 NA
CASSPLLPSTNYGYTF TGTGCCAGCAGCCCCCTACTCCCCTCAACTAACTATGGCTACACCTTC TRBV11-2 once TRBJ1-2 NA
CASKPQGAPTGELFF TGTGCCAGCAAACCACAGGGGGCGCCCACCGGGGAGCTGTTTTTT TRBV2 NA TRBJ2-2 TRBD1
CASSLTGYEQYF TGTGCCAGCAGTTTAACCGGCTACGAGCAGTACTTC TRBV27 NA TRBJ2-7 NA
CASSFPVTDTQYF TGTGCCAGCAGCTTCCCCGTAACAGATACGCAGTATTTT TRBV7-9 NA TRBJ2-3 NA